The 24 T cell receptor beta chains below come from one sample, sequenced in a study of T cell responses to AZD1222 COVID-19 vaccine. Sequencing used immunoSEQ multiplex PCR; TCRdb keeps in-frame clones, though not all of them. The sample consists of approximately 120,000 clones, about 88% of them appearing once. The source was peripheral blood, collected on day 0 of AZD1222 vaccination. The receptors stem from an adult in good health.

This chain connects TRBV9 to TRBJ2-1; 9 bases match TRBD2. This CDR3 comprises 17 residues. The ends lost 0 bases at V and 2 bases at J; junction bases unmatched: 6. Per germline, CDR1 SGDLS and CDR2 YYNGEE. The CDR3 DNA reads as TGTGCCAGCAGCGTAGAGGGCCTAGCGGGACCCTACAATGAGCAGTTCTTC. Translated: CASSVEGLAGPYNEQFF.

The CDR3 DNA sequence: TGTGCCAGCAGTCGCGGCGCAGGCTATGGCTACACCTTC. This gives the protein CASSRGAGYGYTF. The chain has TRBV6-5 and TRBJ1-2; no reliable D call. V was clipped by 5 bases and J by 4 bases, with 11 bases between them. Germline values: CDR1 MNHEY, CDR2 SVGAGI. The CDR3 spans 13 residues.

V usage is TRBV30 and J usage is TRBJ2-3; perhaps TRBD2 as D (5 bases). The V gene lost 0 bases and the J gene lost 6 bases, with 10 bases spanning the gap. CDR3 size: 13 residues. Per the germline V gene, CDR1 is GTSNPN and CDR2 is SVGIG (reference sequence). The CDR3 loop is CAWSVLRGDTQYF. The CDR3 region has the DNA TGTGCCTGGAGTGTACTGAGAGGGGATACGCAGTATTTT.

The V and J genes are TRBV5-6 and TRBJ2-7, with 10 bases matching TRBD1. V lost 3 bases and J lost 2; bases outside the gene matches: 8. Germline V gene lookup returns CDR1 SGHDT and CDR2 YYEEEE. The CDR3 runs 16 residues. The DNA of the CDR3 is TGTGCCAGCAGCTCATTCGACAGGGGGCTAACCTACGAGCAGTACGTC. As protein: CASSSFDRGLTYEQYV.

The chain has TRBV19 and TRBJ2-1; D not resolved. With 3 bases removed from V and 7 bases from J, the gap between germline ends came to 7 bases. Germline values: CDR1 LNHDA, CDR2 SQIVND (reference sequence). CDR3 length equals 12 residues. CDR3 sequence reads: CASSIWGNEQFF. The DNA of the CDR3 is TGTGCCAGTAGTATTTGGGGAAATGAGCAGTTCTTC.

This chain links TRBV29-1 with TRBJ2-7, with a possible D match to TRBD1 (5 bases). The CDR3 has 11 residues. Deletions cut 7 bases from V and 0 bases from J, with 7 bases between. CDR1 and CDR2 from the germline V gene are SQVTM and ANQGSEA. The DNA of the CDR3 is TGCAGCGCACAGGCCTCCTACGAGCAGTACTTC. It translates to CSAQASYEQYF.

The gene calls are TRBV19 and TRBJ1-3; D remains ambiguous. Germline V gives CDR1 LNHDA, CDR2 SQIVND (reference sequence). V was pared by 3 bases and J by 0 bases, with 12 bases between. CDR3 length: 16 amino acids. This chain's CDR3 is CASSMGGILSGNTIYF. In DNA, the CDR3 is TGTGCCAGTAGTATGGGAGGTATCCTCTCTGGAAACACCATATATTTT.

The chain joins TRBV6-5 to TRBJ1-1; 7 bases are a match to TRBD1. The length of the CDR3 is 14 residues. V dropped 6 bases and J dropped 4; count of bases not matched to a gene: 8. Germline CDR1 reads MNHEY; CDR2 reads SVGAGI. The CDR3 reads CASRYGTGVTEAFF. CDR3 DNA sequence: TGTGCCAGCAGATATGGCACAGGGGTCACTGAAGCTTTCTTT.

The chain combines TRBV7-3 with TRBJ2-2; 7 bases are shared with TRBD2. Germline assignment: CDR1 SGHTA and CDR2 FQGTGA. The V segment lost 8 bases and the J segment 4 bases; nucleotides outside the gene matches: 16. The CDR3 covers 17 residues. This CDR3 reads CASSGRPGRGFTGELFF. The CDR3 nucleotides read TGTGCCAGCTCTGGCAGACCCGGGCGGGGGTTCACCGGGGAGCTGTTTTTT.

The chain has TRBV5-4 and TRBJ2-1; 12 bases agree with TRBD2. Germline trimming cut 4 bases from V and 3 bases from J; bases unmatched to any gene: 2. The V gene's germline CDR1 is SGHNT and CDR2 YYREEE (reference sequence). The CDR3 has 15 residues. The CDR3 DNA is TGTGCCAGCAGCGAGACTAGCGGGAGCTACAATGAGCAGTTCTTC. It is translated as CASSETSGSYNEQFF.

This chain links TRBV4-3 with TRBJ1-4; 10 bases map to TRBD1. From germline, CDR1 is LGHNA and CDR2 YSLEER. The CDR3 length is 18 residues. With 1 base clipped from V and 10 bases from J, the junction kept 15 bases outside the gene matches. The CDR3 is CASSQGLGAGTGAGKLFF. The CDR3 DNA reads TGCGCCAGCAGCCAAGGATTGGGGGCCGGGACAGGGGCCGGAAAACTGTTTTTT.

The chain joins TRBV5-1 to TRBJ2-3; a weak D match, TRBD2 (6 bases). The CDR3 covers 15 residues. Per germline, CDR1 SGHRS and CDR2 YFSETQ. Trimming removed 8 bases from V and 0 bases from J, with 16 bases in between. The CDR3 reads CASRSGRSSTDTQYF. In DNA, the CDR3 is TGCGCCAGTCGTTCCGGGAGAAGTAGCACAGATACGCAGTATTTT.

A remark on this clone: At one end the junction does not follow the germline gene, possibly because of a read error. CDR3 region: CASSTGTAAPLVF. The CDR3 DNA reads as TGCGCCAGCAGCACCGGGACAGCCGCCCCCCTCGTATTT. The chain recombines TRBV5-1 with TRBJ1-6, with 7 bases aligning to TRBD1. CDR3 length: 13 residues. Looked up from germline, CDR1 is SGHRS and CDR2 is YFSETQ. Drawing the rest from reference TRBV5-1 and TRBJ1-6, the complete variable domain is KAGVTQTPRYLIKTRGQQVTLSCSPISGHRSVSWYQQTPGQGLQFLFEYFSETQRNKGNFPGRFSGRQFSNSRSEMNVSTLELGDSALYLCASSTGTAAPLVFGNGTRLTVT.

This clone was picked up one time. The chain joins TRBV24-1 to TRBJ2-3; D ambiguous. This CDR3 contains 14 residues. CDR1 KGHDR and CDR2 SFDVKD come from the germline V gene. The V gene lost 3 bases and the J gene lost 6 bases, with 12 bases spanning the gap. The CDR3 loop reads CATSDVVSVDTQYF. CDR3 nucleotides: TGTGCCACCAGTGATGTCGTTAGTGTTGATACGCAGTATTTT.

V is TRBV5-8 and J is TRBJ2-3; tentative D call: TRBD2 (5 bases). V was cut by 0 bases and J by 1 base, with 12 bases left in between. Germline-derived CDR1 and CDR2 are SGHTS and YDEGEE. The CDR3 covers 16 residues. The CDR3 sequence is CASSLDSHGGTDTQYF. For the CDR3, the DNA is TGTGCCAGCAGCTTGGACTCCCACGGGGGCACAGATACGCAGTATTTT.

The V gene is TRBV12-5, the J gene TRBJ2-5; D perhaps matches TRBD2 (5 bases). CDR3 length: 15 amino acids. The germline V gene has CDR1 LGHNT and CDR2 FRNRAP. V was pared by 5 bases and J by 5 bases, with 18 bases between. The CDR3 nucleotides are TGTGCTAGTGGTAACGAGGTGGGGAGTTGGGAGACCCAGTACTTC. Amino acid sequence: CASGNEVGSWETQYF.

This clone was detected a few times. The J gene is TRBJ2-7, the V gene TRBV5-1; 13 bases fit TRBD2. V was pared by 0 bases and J by 12 bases, with 9 bases of the junction left unmatched. Germline V gene data show CDR1 as SGHRS and CDR2 as YFSETQ. The CDR3 is 15 residues long. The CDR3 DNA sequence: TGCGCCAGCAGCTTGGGGACTAGCGGGAGTGAGGAGTTGTACGTC. It translates to CASSLGTSGSEELYV.

The chain recombines TRBV5-4 with TRBJ2-7; D gene ambiguous. V lost 3 bases, J lost 3 bases, and 16 bases lay in between. The CDR3 spans 15 residues. Germline V CDR1 and CDR2: SGHNT, YYREEE (reference sequence). CDR3: CASSSPGLSLYEQYF. The DNA of the CDR3 is TGTGCCAGCAGCTCCCCGGGCCTATCCCTCTACGAGCAGTACTTC.

This sequence joins TRBV11-3 and TRBJ1-3; TRBD1 aligns across 8 bases. Germline CDR1 and CDR2: SGHNT and YENEEA. This CDR3 region has 17 residues. With V trimmed by 4 bases and J by 0 bases, 8 bases remained unmatched. Written as DNA, the CDR3 is TGTGCCAGCAGCTCCGGGACAGGAGCTAACTCTGGAAACACCATATATTTT. Amino acids: CASSSGTGANSGNTIYF.

The chain couples TRBV6-5 to TRBJ1-5; 7 positions match TRBD1. J lost 2 bases, V lost 4 bases, and 5 bases had no gene match. Germline V gene lookup returns CDR1 MNHEY and CDR2 SVGAGI. The CDR3 totals 15 residues. The CDR3 region is CASSSQGFGNQPQHF. The DNA for the CDR3 is TGTGCCAGCAGTTCACAGGGGTTCGGCAATCAGCCCCAGCATTTT.

This clone is a singleton in its sample. The chain has TRBV5-1 and TRBJ2-1, with D perhaps TRBD2 (5 bases). The CDR3 covers 15 residues. The V gene lost 4 bases and the J gene lost 7 bases, with 18 bases spanning the gap. CDR1 and CDR2 (germline): SGHRS, YFSETQ. CDR3 residues: CASSLDYQLRNEQFF. DNA of the CDR3: TGCGCCAGCAGCCTCGACTACCAACTTAGGAATGAGCAGTTCTTC.

The genes are TRBV4-1 and TRBJ1-1; D call uncertain. Germline loops: CDR1 MGHRA, CDR2 YSYEKL. The V gene lost 0 bases and the J gene lost 1 base, with 18 bases spanning the gap. The CDR3 has 18 residues. DNA of the CDR3: TGCGCCAGCAGCCAAGACGGAGATTCGGTACGGGGGAACACTGAAGCTTTCTTT. This sequence encodes CASSQDGDSVRGNTEAFF.

This chain uses TRBV2 with TRBJ1-5; the D gene is possibly TRBD1 (6 bases). CDR3 length equals 16 residues. In germline, CDR1 is SNHLY, CDR2 FYNNEI. The germline V and J ends were trimmed by 6 bases and 2 bases, with 17 bases remaining between them. This CDR3 is CASSPLSGAGNQPQHF. In DNA, the CDR3 is TGTGCCAGCAGCCCTTTGTCGGGGGCGGGCAATCAGCCCCAGCATTTT.

The chain carries TRBV6-5 and TRBJ1-6, with D unresolved. V was cut by 6 bases and J by 6 bases, with 9 bases left in between. CDR1 and CDR2 from the germline V gene are MNHEY and SVGAGI. CDR3 length: 13 amino acids. The CDR3 here is CASRRDGNSPLHF. In DNA form, the CDR3 reads TGTGCCAGCAGAAGGGATGGTAATTCACCCCTCCACTTT.